This TCR beta chain was sequenced in a study of beta chain features in type 1 diabetes. Study information: What patients shared with healthy donors was a similar profile of age, gender and cell yields. Study observations and caveats: Type 1 diabetes patients showed a moderate but significant shortening of TCRB CDR3s in all four CD4+ subsets.

Concerning this clone: The target antigen is unknown.

As every portion of the isolated RNA was reverse transcribed, the sequencing read expressed TCRB transcripts. Some 3.6 million reads on average were seen across naive, central memory and regulatory T cell samples. The assay was immunoSEQ multiplex PCR, and TCRdb's table has in-frame clones only and misses some. Of around 710,000 clones listed, approximately 13% are singletons. The germline V gene has CDR1 SQVTM and CDR2 ANQGSEA. J gave up 11 bases and V 4 bases, and 12 bases lay outside the gene matches. The CDR3 totals 13 residues. Sorting of CD4+ naive, central memory, regulatory and stem cell-like memory cells was performed via CD45RO/CCR7/CD25/CD127/CD95/CD27.

The rearrangement links TRBV29-1 to TRBJ1-1; 8 nucleotides match TRBD1. This sequence originates from a man under 40 with type 1 diabetes. Sequencing used naive CD4+ T cells from blood. The CDR3 bases are TGCAGCGTTGTACCAGGGGGCATGTCTTTGGCTTTCTTT. Amino acid sequence: CSVVPGGMSLAFF.